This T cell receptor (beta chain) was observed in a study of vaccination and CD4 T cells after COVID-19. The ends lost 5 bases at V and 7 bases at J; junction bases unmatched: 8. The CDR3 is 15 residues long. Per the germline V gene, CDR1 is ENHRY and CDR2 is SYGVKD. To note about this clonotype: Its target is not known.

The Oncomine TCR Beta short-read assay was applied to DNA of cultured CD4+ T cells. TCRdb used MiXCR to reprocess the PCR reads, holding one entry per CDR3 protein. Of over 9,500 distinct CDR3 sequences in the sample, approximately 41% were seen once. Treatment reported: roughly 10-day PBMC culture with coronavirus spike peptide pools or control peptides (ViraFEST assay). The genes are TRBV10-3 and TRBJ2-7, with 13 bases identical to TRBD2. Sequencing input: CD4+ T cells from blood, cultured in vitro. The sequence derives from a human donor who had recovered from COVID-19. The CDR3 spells CAISTSTSGRREQYF. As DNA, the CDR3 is TGTGCCATCAGTACCTCGACTAGCGGGAGGAGGGAGCAGTACTTC.